The clone carrying this T cell receptor beta chain has more than one count but fewer than ten. The data derive from a study of naive and memory T cell subsets. TCR cDNA received a 3' ligated oligonucleotide that carried a UMI. Whole blood, approximately 2.3 ml, came from adult healthy volunteers. The SP2 primer and nested alpha and beta constant region primers amplified ligated cDNA in four rounds. Alpha and beta constant region primers primed reverse transcription for blood and skin samples. TCRdb used MiXCR to reprocess the 5' RACE reads, holding one entry per CDR3 protein. The table lists 56,000 or so distinct CDR3 sequences, around 8% of them singletons. After removal of 5 bases from V and 3 bases from J, the junction contained 3 bases not matched to a gene. Germline V gene data show CDR1 as LNHNV and CDR2 as YYDKDF (reference sequence). This CDR3 region has 15 residues.

The source is a female donor in good health. The J gene is TRBJ2-1, the V gene TRBV15, with 11 bases lining up with TRBD2. CDR3 in amino acids: CATSGGTSGYNEQFF. In nucleotides, the CDR3 is TGTGCCACCAGCGGGGGGACTAGCGGCTACAATGAGCAGTTCTTC.